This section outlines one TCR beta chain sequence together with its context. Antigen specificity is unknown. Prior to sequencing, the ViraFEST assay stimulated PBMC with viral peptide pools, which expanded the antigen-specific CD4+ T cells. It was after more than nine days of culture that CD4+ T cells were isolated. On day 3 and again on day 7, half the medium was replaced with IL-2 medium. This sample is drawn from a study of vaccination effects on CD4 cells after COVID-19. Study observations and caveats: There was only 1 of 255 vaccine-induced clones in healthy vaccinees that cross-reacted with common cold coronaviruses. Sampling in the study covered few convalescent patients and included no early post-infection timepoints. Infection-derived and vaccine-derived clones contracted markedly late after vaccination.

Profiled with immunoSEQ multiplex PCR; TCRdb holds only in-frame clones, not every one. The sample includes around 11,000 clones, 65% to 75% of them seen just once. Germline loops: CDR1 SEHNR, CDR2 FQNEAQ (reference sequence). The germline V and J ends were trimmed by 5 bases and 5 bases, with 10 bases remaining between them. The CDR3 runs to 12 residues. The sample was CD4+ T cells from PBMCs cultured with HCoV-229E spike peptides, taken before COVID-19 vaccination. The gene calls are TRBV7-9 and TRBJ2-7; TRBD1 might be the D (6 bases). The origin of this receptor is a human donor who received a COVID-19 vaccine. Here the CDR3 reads CASSHRDDEQYF. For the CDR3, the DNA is TGTGCCAGCAGCCACAGGGACGACGAGCAGTACTTC.